The next 2 T cell receptor beta chains were all read from a single sample in a study of a mutant IDH1 vaccine in newly diagnosed glioma listed by TCRdb under 2021. Their target antigens are unknown. The sample's time point, from its label and the paper: week 11, during vaccination. Each vaccine dose was 300 ug of a 20-mer mutant IDH1 peptide in Montanide, given subcutaneously with topical imiquimod. Library generation was performed with the immunoSEQ multiplex PCR assay. TCRdb re-hosts the immuneACCESS table, in-frame sequences only. Its copies lack some clones; in the studies checked, an unresolved V gene accounts for under half of them, and the cause for the rest is not known. The sample profile shows 40,000 to 55,000 clones; roughly nine tenths of them were found once. Roughly 2.3% of the sample goes to the ten largest clones. The starting material was PBMCs, obtained from a glioma patient whose treatment included an IDH1 peptide vaccine. These TCRs come from a man between 45 and 60 years old with glioma.

The chain links TRBV2 to TRBJ1-4; 9 bases map to TRBD1. V shed 5 bases, J shed 7 bases, and the junction held 8 bases outside the gene matches. Germline CDR1 and CDR2: SNHLY and FYNNEI. The CDR3 is 15 amino acids. The CDR3 DNA follows: TGTGCCAGCAGTAGCACAGGGGGCGGCGGTGAAAAACTGTTTTTT. This translates into CASSSTGGGGEKLFF.

This chain uses TRBV7-6 with TRBJ2-7, with D perhaps TRBD2 (5 bases). The germline V gene encodes CDR1 SGHVS and CDR2 FNYEAQ. Trimming pared 5 bases from V and 5 bases from J, leaving 19 bases between. The CDR3 has 15 residues. CDR3 sequence: CASSPSPSGPHEQYF. The CDR3 region has the DNA TGTGCCAGCAGCCCCTCCCCCAGCGGTCCCCACGAGCAGTACTTC.